These 20 T cell receptor beta chains came from one sample sequenced in a study of blood T cell repertoires in COVID-19. Repertoires were generated with immunoSEQ multiplex PCR, while TCRdb's copy carries only in-frame clones and drops some. The sample gives 340,000 or so clones, 70% to 90% of which show up once; 4% to 5.5% is in the top ten. The sequencing input was PBMCs or T cells enriched from blood (not recorded which). These receptors all come from a woman aged 40 to 50 with acute COVID-19.

The rearrangement joins TRBV6-6 to TRBJ2-7; 7 bases map to TRBD1. The junction had 4 bases not matched to a gene; V was cut back by 4 bases and J by 1 base. CDR1 MNHNY and CDR2 SVGAGI come from the germline V gene (reference sequence). The CDR3 length is 14 residues. CDR3 loop: CASSSGTDSYEQYF. CDR3 nucleotides: TGTGCCAGCAGTTCTGGGACAGATTCCTACGAGCAGTACTTC.

This rearrangement joins TRBV25-1 to TRBJ1-6, with TRBD1 as a possible D gene (5 bases). V lost 1 base and J 17 bases, leaving 12 bases between the germline ends. CDR1 MGHDK and CDR2 SYGVNS come from the germline V gene. The CDR3 has 12 amino acids. CDR3 protein: CASSESLGRVHF. In DNA form, the CDR3 reads TGTGCCAGCAGTGAATCTTTGGGCAGGGTCCACTTT.

The CDR3 nucleotides read TGTGCCAGTAGGATGACTAGCGGGGGAACAGATACGCAGTATTTT. Translation: CASRMTSGGTDTQYF. The V gene is TRBV19, the J gene TRBJ2-3; 12 bases map to TRBD2. V shed 6 bases and J 3 bases; nucleotides not matched to a gene: 4. The CDR3 totals 15 residues. CDR1 LNHDA and CDR2 SQIVND come from the germline V gene (reference sequence).

The chain combines TRBV19 with TRBJ1-1; TRBD1 matches 9 bases. V lost 4 bases and J lost 5; bases outside the gene matches: 5. The CDR3 runs 14 residues. Germline V gene sequence: CDR1 LNHDA, CDR2 SQIVND (reference sequence). The CDR3 here is CASSRTGVRTEAFF. The CDR3 region has the DNA TGTGCCAGTAGTAGGACAGGGGTTCGGACTGAAGCTTTCTTT.

The chain links TRBV19 to TRBJ2-5; 8 nucleotides line up with TRBD2. From germline, CDR1 is LNHDA and CDR2 SQIVND (reference sequence). CDR3 size: 14 residues. J lost 9 bases, V lost 7 bases, and 13 bases had no gene match. CDR3 coding DNA: TGTGCCAGTAAACAAAGTCCTAGCGGGCTAGCCCAGTACTTC. Translation gives CASKQSPSGLAQYF.

The chain recombines TRBV21-1 with TRBJ2-4; no DNA check was done on the table's D call, TRBD1. TRBV21-1 is classified as a pseudogene. The CDR3 length is 19 residues. CDR3 nucleotide sequence: TGTGCCAGCAGCAAAGTACAGGTTCGGTTAAATCCTTCCAAAAACATTCAGTACTTC. It encodes CASSKVQVRLNPSKNIQYF.

V and J are TRBV19 and TRBJ1-5; 8 bases are a match to TRBD1. Germline values: CDR1 LNHDA, CDR2 SQIVND (reference sequence). This CDR3 spans 13 amino acids. The junction had 9 bases not matched to a gene; V was cut back by 10 bases and J by 7 bases. The CDR3 bases are TGTGCCACATCCAACAGGGGGTACCAGCCCCAGCATTTT. Translation gives CATSNRGYQPQHF. The full variable domain, rest sourced from reference TRBV19 and TRBJ1-5, is DGGITQSPKYLFRKEGQNVTLSCEQNLNHDAMYWYRQDPGQGLRLIYYSQIVNDFQKGDIAEGYSVSREKKESFPLTVTSAQKNPTAFYLCATSNRGYQPQHFGDGTRLSIL.

The V and J genes are TRBV24-1 and TRBJ2-2; D gene ambiguous. V lost 9 bases and J 0 bases, leaving 13 bases between the germline ends. Germline assignment: CDR1 KGHDR and CDR2 SFDVKD. CDR3 length: 15 residues. The CDR3 sequence: CATASTVTNTGELFF. In DNA, the CDR3 is TGTGCCACCGCCTCCACAGTCACGAACACCGGGGAGCTGTTTTTT.

V gene TRBV12-5 combines with J gene TRBJ1-5, with TRBD1 matching 8 bases. The CDR3 is made up of 19 amino acids. CDR1 is LGHNT and CDR2 is FRNRAP in the germline V gene. With 4 bases clipped from V and 4 bases from J, the junction kept 18 bases outside the gene matches. CDR3 sequence: CASGSTPPGGASGNQPQHF. The CDR3 DNA reads as TGTGCTAGTGGTTCAACTCCTCCAGGGGGCGCATCGGGAAATCAGCCCCAGCATTTT.

This rearrangement joins TRBV5-6 to TRBJ1-1; tentative D call: TRBD1 (5 bases). The germline V gene has CDR1 SGHDT and CDR2 YYEEEE. Trimming pared 0 bases from V and 7 bases from J, leaving 16 bases between. This CDR3 contains 15 residues. This chain's CDR3 is CASSLALGGNYEAFF. The CDR3 nucleotides are TGTGCCAGCAGCTTGGCCCTCGGGGGAAATTATGAAGCTTTCTTT.

This clone was counted once. The V gene is TRBV24-1, the J gene TRBJ2-3; 9 positions agree with TRBD1. There are 17 residues in the CDR3. Germline CDR1 is KGHDR and CDR2 is SFDVKD. With V trimmed by 0 bases and J by 2 bases, 5 bases remained unmatched. CDR3 protein: CATSDLNRGQVTDTQYF. CDR3 nucleotides: TGTGCCACCAGTGATTTGAACAGGGGGCAGGTCACAGATACGCAGTATTTT.

The gene calls are TRBV28 and TRBJ1-4; tentative D call: TRBD1 (5 bases). The CDR3 runs to 15 residues. The germline gives CDR1 MDHEN, CDR2 SYDVKM. V was clipped by 4 bases and J by 3 bases, with 12 bases between them. The CDR3 is CASSSVKGANEKLFF. The CDR3 region has the DNA TGTGCCAGCAGTTCGGTGAAAGGGGCTAATGAAAAACTGTTTTTT.

The chain recombines TRBV10-3 with TRBJ1-4, with D perhaps TRBD1 (5 bases). Germline CDR1 is ENHRY and CDR2 is SYGVKD. The length of the CDR3 is 17 residues. With 0 bases removed from V and 3 bases from J, the gap between germline ends came to 14 bases. The DNA of the CDR3 is TGTGCCATCAGTGAGTCGGGGCCCACACGGGCTAATGAAAAACTGTTTTTT. This codes for CAISESGPTRANEKLFF.

The chain has TRBV11-1 and TRBJ2-7, with D perhaps TRBD2 (5 bases). This CDR3 has 13 amino acids. Germline values: CDR1 SGHAT, CDR2 FQDESV (reference sequence). Trimming took off 5 bases at V and 6 bases at J, with 14 bases between the two ends. The CDR3 reads CASSHTPEGEQYF. The CDR3 coding sequence is TGTGCCAGCAGCCACACCCCCGAGGGCGAGCAGTACTTC.

The chain recombines TRBV10-3 with TRBJ1-1; 7 bases are a match to TRBD1. The CDR3 totals 15 residues. V dropped 2 bases and J dropped 3; count of bases not matched to a gene: 6. Germline assignment: CDR1 ENHRY and CDR2 SYGVKD. CDR3: CAISEMLGQDTEAFF. CDR3 coding DNA: TGTGCCATCAGTGAGATGCTCGGACAGGACACTGAAGCTTTCTTT.

The chain combines TRBV3-1 (or the pseudogene TRBV3-2) with TRBJ1-1; D ambiguous. Trimming took off 1 base at V and 2 bases at J, with 8 bases between the two ends. The CDR3 has 14 amino acids. Looked up from germline, CDR1 is LGHDT and CDR2 is YNNKEL (reference sequence). DNA for the CDR3: TGTGCCAGCAGCCAAGCAGACTACAACACTGAAGCTTTCTTT. Amino acid sequence: CASSQADYNTEAFF.

The genes are TRBV4-1 and TRBJ1-3; no definite D call. CDR3 length equals 16 residues. V lost 0 bases and J lost 0, with 9 bases in between. CDR1 MGHRA and CDR2 YSYEKL come from the germline V gene. CDR3 bases: TGCGCCAGCAGCCAAGAGGGCCTCAGCTCTGGAAACACCATATATTTT. This sequence encodes CASSQEGLSSGNTIYF.

The chain combines TRBV2 with TRBJ2-7, with 7 bases lining up with TRBD1. This CDR3 region has 12 residues. V lost 8 bases, J lost 3 bases, and 4 bases stayed unmatched. Germline V gene data show CDR1 as SNHLY and CDR2 as FYNNEI. The CDR3 DNA is TGTGCCAGCCTGGACAGGAGCTACGAGCAGTACTTC. It yields the protein CASLDRSYEQYF.

The gene calls are TRBV27 and TRBJ2-3; D might be TRBD1 (5 bases). Per the germline V gene, CDR1 is MNHEY and CDR2 is SMNVEV (reference sequence). V dropped 6 bases and J dropped 1 base, with 14 bases sitting between them. The CDR3 extends over 15 amino acids. DNA for the CDR3: TGTGCCAGCAGCACTCAGGGTATTCGCACAGATACGCAGTATTTT. Protein product: CASSTQGIRTDTQYF.

The genes are TRBV5-1 and TRBJ1-3, with 11 bases fitting TRBD1. V shed 4 bases and J 0 bases; nucleotides not matched to a gene: 6. The CDR3 has 17 amino acids. Germline V gives CDR1 SGHRS, CDR2 YFSETQ. CDR3 in amino acids: CASSLGTGGISGNTIYF. DNA for the CDR3: TGCGCCAGCAGCCTTGGGACAGGGGGGATCTCTGGAAACACCATATATTTT. Based on the CDR3 plus reference TRBV5-1 and TRBJ1-3, the full variable domain is KAGVTQTPRYLIKTRGQQVTLSCSPISGHRSVSWYQQTPGQGLQFLFEYFSETQRNKGNFPGRFSGRQFSNSRSEMNVSTLELGDSALYLCASSLGTGGISGNTIYFGEGSWLTVV.